What follows are 30 T cell receptor beta chains derived from one specimen sequenced in a study of T cells in Graves' hyperthyroidism and ophthalmopathy. TCR beta CDR3 regions were amplified from RNA. Using the HTBI primer set, a first-round RT-PCR was run on the TCR CDR3. Each CDR3 protein is one row after TCRdb ran MiXCR on the multiplex PCR reads. The sample lists approximately 620,000 distinct CDR3 sequences, approximately 13% occurring once. Sequenced sample: blood. Source of these receptors: a woman aged 25 to 45 with Graves' hyperthyroidism that later progressed to Graves' ophthalmopathy.

The chain has TRBV7-2 and TRBJ1-5, with D possibly matching TRBD1 (5 bases). With 5 bases removed from V and 3 bases from J, the gap between germline ends came to 11 bases. Germline-derived CDR1 and CDR2 are SGHTA and FQGNSA. The CDR3 extends over 14 amino acids. The CDR3 here is CASSVTTANQPQHF. For the CDR3, the DNA is TGTGCCAGCAGCGTTACGACAGCCAATCAGCCCCAGCATTTT.

This clonotype has at least ten counts. The CDR3 DNA reads as TGTGCCATCAGTGAGGGACAGGGTGGGACCCAGTACTTC. Protein product: CAISEGQGGTQYF. V is TRBV10-3 and J is TRBJ2-5, with TRBD1 matching over 8 bases. Per germline, CDR1 ENHRY and CDR2 SYGVKD. J was trimmed by 7 bases and V by 2 bases; bases with no gene match: 3. This CDR3 region has 13 residues.

As regards this clonotype: It may be a read error: a sequence one base away is much more abundant. This chain connects TRBV28 to TRBJ1-4; unclear D gene. Germline CDR1 and CDR2: MDHEN and SYDVKM. The CDR3 loop spans 13 amino acids. The germline V and J ends were trimmed by 3 bases and 7 bases, with 9 bases remaining between them. The CDR3 is CASSFILGEKLFF. In DNA form, the CDR3 reads TGTGCCAGCAGTTTTATCCTTGGTGAAAAACTGTTTTTT.

The chain carries TRBV15 and TRBJ1-2; D is perhaps TRBD1 (5 bases). The CDR3 spans 14 residues. Germline V CDR1 and CDR2: LNHNV, YYDKDF (reference sequence). The ends were cut back, 1 base at V and 4 bases at J, with 10 bases in the middle. The CDR3 reads CATSRALGTYGYTF. The CDR3, as DNA: TGTGCCACCAGCAGAGCTTTAGGGACCTATGGCTACACCTTC.

The sample holds many counts of this clonotype. The V and J genes are TRBV29-1 and TRBJ2-1; no firm D call. The CDR3 runs 13 residues. CDR1 and CDR2 from the germline V gene are SQVTM and ANQGSEA. Deletions cut 4 bases from V and 2 bases from J, with 9 bases between. CDR3 region: CSVVGTTYNEQFF. CDR3 nucleotide sequence: TGCAGCGTTGTTGGTACAACCTACAATGAGCAGTTCTTC.

This clonotype was observed a handful of times. The rearrangement uses TRBV4-3 and TRBJ1-6; perhaps TRBD1 as D (6 bases). Trimming cost V 4 bases and J 3 bases, with 19 bases left between them. Germline CDR1 LGHNA, CDR2 YSLEER. This CDR3 is 18 amino acids long. The CDR3 nucleotides read TGCGCCAGCAGCCCCAGCCGACAGGCGCCGGACTATAATTCACCCCTCCACTTT. It specifies CASSPSRQAPDYNSPLHF.

This clonotype was counted a few times. V is TRBV18 and J is TRBJ2-3; 7 bases fit TRBD1. The ends lost 3 bases at V and 4 bases at J; junction bases unmatched: 7. The CDR3 has 15 residues. Germline V lookup: CDR1 KGHSH, CDR2 LQKENI. CDR3: CASSPGQLVADTQYF. CDR3 nucleotide sequence: TGTGCCAGCTCACCGGGACAGTTAGTCGCAGATACGCAGTATTTT. Full variable domain (rest looked up from reference TRBV18 and TRBJ2-3): NAGVMQNPRHLVRRRGQEARLRCSPMKGHSHVYWYRQLPEEGLKFMVYLQKENIIDESGMPKERFSAEFPKEGPSILRIQQVVRGDSAAYFCASSPGQLVADTQYFGPGTRLTVL.

The chain employs TRBV20-1 and TRBJ1-1; tentative D call: TRBD1 (6 bases). Per the germline V gene, CDR1 is DFQATT and CDR2 is SNEGSKA (reference sequence). V gave up 6 bases and J gave up 0 bases, with 17 bases separating them. The length of the CDR3 is 15 residues. Here the CDR3 reads CSAREGGPMNTEAFF. The CDR3 DNA follows: TGCAGTGCCCGCGAGGGGGGGCCAATGAACACTGAAGCTTTCTTT.

The chain combines TRBV9 with TRBJ2-2; D gene uncertain. V was shortened by 0 bases and J by 5 bases, with 11 bases between the two germline ends. This CDR3 contains 15 residues. CDR1 and CDR2 from the germline V gene are SGDLS and YYNGEE. CDR3 sequence reads: CASSVGAEITGELFF. CDR3 nucleotides: TGTGCCAGCAGCGTAGGGGCAGAAATTACCGGGGAGCTGTTTTTT.

This clonotype was counted ten times or more. This chain links TRBV28 with TRBJ2-7; 7 nucleotides agree with TRBD2. The CDR3 is made up of 15 amino acids. Germline trimming cut 4 bases from V and 1 base from J; bases unmatched to any gene: 7. CDR1 and CDR2 from the germline V gene are MDHEN and SYDVKM. CDR3 amino acids: CASSSRDYASYEQYF. The CDR3, as DNA: TGTGCCAGCAGTTCCCGGGACTACGCGTCCTACGAGCAGTACTTC.

In this sample, this clonotype turned up many times. V is TRBV12-5 and J is TRBJ2-2; no definite D call. The CDR3 covers 16 residues. Germline lookup yields CDR1 LGHNT and CDR2 FRNRAP. V shed 0 bases and J shed 6 bases, with 14 bases lying between them. CDR3: CASGLVSSELAGELFF. The CDR3 DNA is TGTGCTAGTGGTTTGGTTTCCAGCGAATTGGCCGGGGAGCTGTTTTTT.

This clonotype was detected many times. This chain uses TRBV5-6 with TRBJ2-7, with D perhaps being TRBD1 or TRBD2 (5 bases each). The ends were cut back, 1 base at V and 9 bases at J, with 20 bases in the middle. The CDR3 length is 15 residues. Germline CDR1 reads SGHDT; CDR2 reads YYEEEE. The CDR3, as DNA: TGTGCCAGCAGCTTGACGACGCCCCAGGGAGAGTGGCAGTACTTC. It is translated as CASSLTTPQGEWQYF. Variable domain in full (rest from reference TRBV5-6 and TRBJ2-7): DAGVTQSPTHLIKTRGQQVTLRCSPKSGHDTVSWYQQALGQGPQFIFQYYEEEERQRGNFPDRFSGHQFPNYSSELNVNALLLGDSALYLCASSLTTPQGEWQYFGPGTRLTVT.

This clonotype was picked up many times. J is TRBJ2-6 and V is TRBV7-2; D is undetermined. The V end lost 2 bases, the J end lost 0 bases, and 11 bases lay between the germline ends. CDR3 length: 17 residues. Germline CDR1 is SGHTA and CDR2 is FQGNSA. The CDR3 spells CASSLLTAPSGANVLTF. The CDR3 nucleotides read TGTGCCAGCAGCTTATTGACGGCACCCTCTGGGGCCAACGTCCTGACTTTC.

This clonotype was recorded a few times. This may be a read error: a much more frequent sequence differs by one nucleotide. This chain links TRBV29-1 with TRBJ1-1; D gene ambiguous. The CDR3 is 13 amino acids. Trimming stripped 3 bases from V and 9 bases from J, with 17 bases between. Germline lookup yields CDR1 SQVTM and CDR2 ANQGSEA. This CDR3 reads CSVEGRVGAKAFF. The CDR3 DNA is TGCAGCGTTGAGGGCCGCGTCGGTGCTAAAGCTTTCTTT.

This clonotype has ten or more counts. The chain has TRBV29-1 and TRBJ2-1; D unresolved. The germline gives CDR1 SQVTM, CDR2 ANQGSEA. Trimming shortened V by 6 bases and J by 0 bases, and 6 bases separated the two germline ends. This CDR3 has 12 amino acids. DNA for the CDR3: TGCAGCGTAGCCTCCTCCTACAATGAGCAGTTCTTC. It translates to CSVASSYNEQFF.

This clonotype has ten or more counts. The V and J genes are TRBV28 and TRBJ1-5, with a possible D match to TRBD1 (5 bases). The CDR3 runs 14 residues. Between the trimmed V and J ends, which lost 3 bases and 4 bases, there was a span of 10 bases. The germline V gene has CDR1 MDHEN and CDR2 SYDVKM. In nucleotides, the CDR3 is TGTGCCAGCAGTTTGTCAGGGACGAATCAGCCCCAGCATTTT. It specifies CASSLSGTNQPQHF.

For this clonotype: At one of its ends the junction is not consistent with the germline gene, which may arise from a read error. This chain connects TRBV3-1 to TRBJ1-3; D remains ambiguous. Germline lookup yields CDR1 LGHDT and CDR2 YNNKEL (reference sequence). CDR3 length: 15 amino acids. CDR3 sequence reads: CASSLDSSSGNTMYF. CDR3 sequence (DNA): TGTGCCAGCAGCCTGGACTCGAGCTCTGGAAACACCATGTATTTT.

This clonotype showed up many times. V and J are TRBV6-1 and TRBJ1-1; TRBD1 agrees at 8 bases. CDR1 and CDR2 from the germline V gene are MNHNS and SASEGT. Losses at the gene ends were 4 bases for V and 3 bases for J; bases not matched to a gene: 7. This CDR3 has 15 amino acids. CDR3 DNA: TGTGCCAGCAGTGGGACAGGGTGGACGGACACTGAAGCTTTCTTT. Protein product: CASSGTGWTDTEAFF.

At least ten counts were recorded for this clonotype. The J gene is TRBJ2-1, the V gene TRBV6-1, with 8 positions matching TRBD2. J lost 3 bases, V lost 5 bases, and 6 bases had no gene match. Per germline, CDR1 MNHNS and CDR2 SASEGT. The CDR3 spans 15 residues. CDR3 in DNA: TGTGCCAGCAGTTCGGGGGGGAGTGACTACAATGAGCAGTTCTTC. Its protein product is CASSSGGSDYNEQFF.

This clonotype occurred many times. The chain has TRBV20-1 and TRBJ2-7; D is tentatively TRBD1 or TRBD2 (6 bases each). Trimming pared 3 bases from V and 2 bases from J, leaving 23 bases between. CDR1 is DFQATT and CDR2 is SNEGSKA in the germline V gene (reference sequence). The CDR3 runs to 17 residues. The chain's CDR3 is CSASRPEGVLSTYEQYF. DNA for the CDR3: TGCAGTGCTAGCCGCCCGGAGGGGGTTCTTAGTACCTACGAGCAGTACTTC.

This chain joins TRBV19 and TRBJ2-1; D tentatively fits TRBD1 or TRBD2 (6 bases each). Trimming pared 9 bases from V and 2 bases from J, leaving 20 bases between. The CDR3 spans 16 residues. The germline CDR1 and CDR2 sequences are LNHDA and SQIVND (reference sequence). CDR3 DNA: TGTGCCAGCTATATCCGGCCGGGGGCCACCTACAATGAGCAGTTCTTC. This codes for CASYIRPGATYNEQFF.

At least ten counts were recorded for this clonotype. The chain recombines TRBV7-8 with TRBJ2-2; 9 bases align to TRBD2. J gave up 3 bases and V 5 bases, and 7 bases lay outside the gene matches. This CDR3 comprises 16 residues. The germline CDR1 and CDR2 sequences are SGHVS and FQNEAQ. The chain's CDR3 is CASSPSGLADTGELFF. The CDR3 nucleotides read TGTGCCAGCAGCCCCTCGGGACTAGCTGACACCGGGGAGCTGTTTTTT. The whole variable domain, remainder taken from reference TRBV7-8 and TRBJ2-2, is GAGVSQSPRYKVAKRGQDVALRCDPISGHVSLFWYQQALGQGPEFLTYFQNEAQLDKSGLPSDRFFAERPEGSVSTLKIQRTQQEDSAVYLCASSPSGLADTGELFFGEGSRLTVL.

This clonotype was counted at least ten times. This chain joins TRBV20-1 and TRBJ2-2; D ambiguous. The germline gives CDR1 DFQATT, CDR2 SNEGSKA (reference sequence). The CDR3 spans 13 residues. The V and J ends lost 6 bases and 2 bases respectively, with 10 bases between them. CDR3 in amino acids: CSASPRNTGELFF. CDR3 sequence (DNA): TGCAGTGCGAGCCCCCGAAACACCGGGGAGCTGTTTTTT.

Many counts were recorded for this clonotype. The chain couples TRBV4-1 to TRBJ1-1; D not certain. V was cut by 0 bases and J by 0 bases, with 8 bases left in between. The CDR3 consists of 15 residues. The germline CDR1 and CDR2 sequences are MGHRA and YSYEKL. The CDR3 sequence is CASSQEGHMNTEAFF. CDR3 DNA: TGCGCCAGCAGCCAAGAAGGCCATATGAACACTGAAGCTTTCTTT.

This clonotype was detected ten times or more. V is TRBV28 and J is TRBJ2-3, with a weak D call TRBD1 (5 bases). The CDR3 covers 12 residues. CDR1 is MDHEN and CDR2 is SYDVKM in the germline V gene. Trimming stripped 7 bases from V and 4 bases from J, with 9 bases between. The CDR3 coding sequence is TGTGCCAGCACCACAGGCCCAGATACGCAGTATTTT. Its protein is CASTTGPDTQYF.

This clonotype showed up just a few times. This chain uses TRBV18 with TRBJ1-2; perhaps TRBD1 as D (6 bases). With 2 bases removed from V and 4 bases from J, the gap between germline ends came to 17 bases. Germline values: CDR1 KGHSH, CDR2 LQKENI. This CDR3 has 16 residues. CDR3 in DNA: TGTGCCAGCTCACCATCCACAGGGAGAGCTACCTATGGCTACACCTTC. Residues: CASSPSTGRATYGYTF.

This clonotype was detected a few times. CDR3 DNA: TGTGCCAGCAGCTTAAAGCAGGGGGATGAGCAGTTCTTC. Translating gives CASSLKQGDEQFF. The rearrangement uses TRBV7-9 and TRBJ2-1; 7 bases map to TRBD1. CDR3 length equals 13 residues. Unmatched junction bases numbered 3, after V lost 2 bases and J lost 8 bases. Germline CDR1 is SEHNR and CDR2 is FQNEAQ (reference sequence). Using reference TRBV7-9 and TRBJ2-1 for the parts outside the CDR3, the full variable domain is DTGVSQNPRHKITKRGQNVTFRCDPISEHNRLYWYRQTLGQGPEFLTYFQNEAQLEKSRLLSDRFSAERPKGSFSTLEIQRTEQGDSAMYLCASSLKQGDEQFFGPGTRLTVL.

The table lists this clonotype with many counts. V gene TRBV6-1 combines with J gene TRBJ2-2, with 8 bases fitting TRBD2. This CDR3 has 16 residues. V lost 3 bases, J lost 6 bases, and 9 bases stayed unmatched. The germline V gene has CDR1 MNHNS and CDR2 SASEGT. CDR3 in amino acids: CASSDPSGRFAGELFF. The CDR3 coding sequence is TGTGCCAGCAGTGATCCCAGCGGGAGATTCGCCGGGGAGCTGTTTTTT.

The table lists this clonotype with many counts. V gene TRBV10-3 combines with J gene TRBJ2-3; 9 bases map to TRBD2. Germline CDR1 ENHRY, CDR2 SYGVKD. Trimming cost V 6 bases and J 2 bases; bases outside gene matches: 6. This CDR3 has 15 residues. CDR3: CAIRAGTSLTDTQYF. The CDR3, as DNA: TGTGCCATCAGGGCCGGGACTAGCCTCACAGATACGCAGTATTTT.

This clonotype was seen more than once but under ten times. This chain connects TRBV3-1 to TRBJ1-1; possibly TRBD1 for D (5 bases). Trimming took off 4 bases at V and 5 bases at J, with 14 bases between the two ends. The CDR3 runs to 14 residues. Per the germline V gene, CDR1 is LGHDT and CDR2 is YNNKEL (reference sequence). CDR3 loop: CASSRIEGRTEAFF. Here the CDR3 DNA reads TGTGCCAGCAGCCGTATAGAGGGGCGAACTGAAGCTTTCTTT.